One sample yielded the 15 T cell receptor beta chains listed below, sequenced in a study of blood T cell repertoires in COVID-19. Clones were sequenced by immunoSEQ multiplex PCR, and TCRdb holds only the in-frame ones, with some missing. The sample consists of roughly 250,000 clones, 80% to 90% of them appearing once. Specimen: PBMCs or T cells enriched from blood (not recorded which). All receptors derive from a woman aged 25 to 39 who had recovered from COVID-19.

V gene TRBV18 combines with J gene TRBJ2-5; 9 bases map to TRBD2. V was pared by 3 bases and J by 0 bases, with 5 bases of the junction left unmatched. The CDR3 has 16 residues. Germline V gene sequence: CDR1 KGHSH, CDR2 LQKENI. The CDR3 DNA follows: TGTGCCAGCTCACCCGGGACTAGCCTAAACCAAGAGACCCAGTACTTC. Protein: CASSPGTSLNQETQYF.

The chain links TRBV30 to TRBJ1-6; 8 bases line up with TRBD1. CDR1 is GTSNPN and CDR2 is SVGIG in the germline V gene (reference sequence). V lost 0 bases and J lost 10; bases outside the gene matches: 11. The CDR3 length is 16 residues. CDR3: CAWSVAGTGVDSPLHF. CDR3 coding DNA: TGTGCCTGGAGTGTCGCCGGGACAGGAGTTGACTCACCCCTCCACTTT.

This clone was recorded once. The chain links TRBV2 to TRBJ1-1, with TRBD1 identical over 7 bases. CDR3 length equals 14 residues. The ends lost 5 bases at V and 1 base at J; junction bases unmatched: 4. Germline CDR1 and CDR2: SNHLY and FYNNEI. CDR3 sequence: CASSRDSQNTEAFF. The CDR3 region has the DNA TGTGCCAGCAGTAGGGACAGCCAGAACACTGAAGCTTTCTTT.

The chain links TRBV27 to TRBJ1-2; 9 bases match TRBD1. This CDR3 is built from 17 residues. J lost 0 bases, V lost 4 bases, and 9 bases had no gene match. Per the germline V gene, CDR1 is MNHEY and CDR2 is SMNVEV (reference sequence). The CDR3 spells CASSSRDRVFSNYGYTF. For the CDR3, the DNA is TGTGCCAGCAGTTCCCGGGACAGGGTATTTTCTAACTATGGCTACACCTTC.

The J gene is TRBJ1-1, the V gene TRBV27; 8 positions agree with TRBD1. CDR1 is MNHEY, CDR2 SMNVEV, per germline (reference sequence). V gave up 6 bases and J gave up 1 base; unmatched junction bases: 4. The CDR3 extends over 14 amino acids. CDR3 DNA sequence: TGTGCCAGCAGCCGTGACAGGGGGAACACTGAAGCTTTCTTT. Amino acid sequence: CASSRDRGNTEAFF.

This chain uses TRBV4-1 with TRBJ1-5, with D possibly TRBD1 on 6 matching bases. Trimming took 3 bases from V and 5 from J, leaving 14 bases between them. This CDR3 region has 15 residues. Germline CDR1 and CDR2: MGHRA and YSYEKL. The chain's CDR3 is CASSQVTGTYQPQHF. The CDR3 bases are TGCGCCAGCAGCCAGGTTACAGGGACGTATCAGCCCCAGCATTTT.

The chain has TRBV19 and TRBJ1-5; D uncertain. V lost 1 base and J lost 3, with 7 bases in between. Germline V CDR1 and CDR2: LNHDA, SQIVND (reference sequence). The CDR3 length is 14 residues. The CDR3 protein is CASSIGHFNQPQHF. The CDR3 nucleotides read TGTGCCAGTAGTATAGGTCATTTCAATCAGCCCCAGCATTTT.

V and J are TRBV5-6 and TRBJ1-5, with a possible D match to TRBD1 (6 bases). The CDR3 totals 17 residues. CDR1 is SGHDT, CDR2 YYEEEE, per germline. V gave up 2 bases and J gave up 5 bases, with 20 bases separating them. The CDR3 bases are TGTGCCAGCAGCTTCGGCGGGAGGGGGAGTTCGTATCAGCCCCAGCATTTT. Protein sequence: CASSFGGRGSSYQPQHF. Drawing the rest from reference TRBV5-6 and TRBJ1-5, the complete variable domain is DAGVTQSPTHLIKTRGQQVTLRCSPKSGHDTVSWYQQALGQGPQFIFQYYEEEERQRGNFPDRFSGHQFPNYSSELNVNALLLGDSALYLCASSFGGRGSSYQPQHFGDGTRLSIL.

J is TRBJ2-5 and V is TRBV27, with D possibly TRBD2 on 6 matching bases. V dropped 10 bases and J dropped 5 bases, with 35 bases sitting between them. Per germline, CDR1 MNHEY and CDR2 SMNVEV (reference sequence). This CDR3 region has 19 residues. CDR3 loop: CAISLPPLPGLKRRETQYF. In DNA form, the CDR3 reads TGTGCCATCTCGCTCCCCCCCCTCCCGGGACTCAAAAGGAGGGAGACCCAGTACTTC.

The chain recombines TRBV20-1 with TRBJ2-7; the D is unclear. The germline CDR1 and CDR2 sequences are DFQATT and SNEGSKA (reference sequence). CDR3 length: 11 amino acids. V was cut by 6 bases and J by 3 bases, with 9 bases left in between. In DNA, the CDR3 is TGCAGTGCCAGCGAAAGCTACGAGCAGTACTTC. Protein sequence: CSASESYEQYF.

The chain couples TRBV5-5 to TRBJ2-3; 8 bases map to TRBD2. Germline CDR1 and CDR2: SGHKS and YYEKEE (reference sequence). The length of the CDR3 is 15 residues. Unmatched junction bases numbered 10, after V lost 0 bases and J lost 10 bases. The CDR3 DNA follows: TGTGCCAGCAGCTTGGACGGGGGGGTCGGTTGGGCGCAGTATTTT. This gives the protein CASSLDGGVGWAQYF.

The J gene is TRBJ1-1, the V gene TRBV5-5; unclear D gene. Germline lookup yields CDR1 SGHKS and CDR2 YYEKEE (reference sequence). Trimming left V 4 bases short and J 1 base short, with 11 bases between. This CDR3 comprises 14 residues. CDR3 residues: CASSLPGWNTEAFF. CDR3 in DNA: TGTGCCAGCAGCCTCCCGGGGTGGAACACTGAAGCTTTCTTT.

V gene TRBV6-2 or TRBV6-3 combines with J gene TRBJ1-5, with D perhaps matching TRBD1 (5 bases). The CDR3 is made up of 16 amino acids. Trimming took off 0 bases at V and 6 bases at J, with 15 bases between the two ends. The germline V gene encodes CDR1 MNHEY and CDR2 SVGEGT. The CDR3 loop reads CASSYSQGQAGQPQHF. In DNA form, the CDR3 reads TGTGCCAGCAGTTACTCCCAGGGTCAGGCTGGTCAGCCCCAGCATTTT.

V gene TRBV28 combines with J gene TRBJ2-5, with a weak D call TRBD1 (6 bases). Trimming pared 6 bases from V and 4 bases from J, leaving 12 bases between. The germline CDR1 and CDR2 sequences are MDHEN and SYDVKM. The CDR3 length is 13 residues. The CDR3 spells CASRLTGLETQYF. Here the CDR3 DNA reads TGTGCCAGCAGACTTACAGGGTTAGAGACCCAGTACTTC.

This clone was seen only once. The chain joins TRBV7-3 to TRBJ2-3; 7 bases are shared with TRBD2. The germline CDR1 and CDR2 sequences are SGHTA and FQGTGA. The CDR3 sequence is 16 residues long. Trimming at V came to 4 bases and at J to 1 base, leaving 8 bases not matched to a gene. The CDR3, as DNA: TGTGCCAGCAGCTCCCGGACTAGAATGGGCACAGATACGCAGTATTTT. It translates to CASSSRTRMGTDTQYF.